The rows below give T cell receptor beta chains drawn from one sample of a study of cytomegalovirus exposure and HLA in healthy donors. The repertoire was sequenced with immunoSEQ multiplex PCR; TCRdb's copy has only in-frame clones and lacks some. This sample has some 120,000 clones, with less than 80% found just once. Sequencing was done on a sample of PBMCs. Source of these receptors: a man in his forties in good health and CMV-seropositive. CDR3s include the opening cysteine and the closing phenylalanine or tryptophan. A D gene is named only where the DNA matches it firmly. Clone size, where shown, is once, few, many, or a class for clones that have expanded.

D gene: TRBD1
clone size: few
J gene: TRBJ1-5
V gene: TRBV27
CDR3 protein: CASSPRTGTGQPQHF
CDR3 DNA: TGTGCCAGCAGTCCGCGGACAGGGACCGGTCAGCCCCAGCATTTT

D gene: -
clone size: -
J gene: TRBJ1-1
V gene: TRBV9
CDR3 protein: CATEEGVSGEAFF
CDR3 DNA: TGTGCCACCGAAGAGGGGGTCTCGGGTGAAGCTTTCTTT

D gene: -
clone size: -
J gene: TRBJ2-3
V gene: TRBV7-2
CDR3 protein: CASTLGRLVTDTQYF
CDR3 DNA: TGTGCCAGCACCCTAGGGAGGCTAGTGACAGATACGCAGTATTTT

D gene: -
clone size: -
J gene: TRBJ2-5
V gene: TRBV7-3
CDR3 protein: CASSLGGGGETQYF
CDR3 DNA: TGTGCCAGCAGCTTAGGCGGGGGCGGGGAGACCCAGTACTTC

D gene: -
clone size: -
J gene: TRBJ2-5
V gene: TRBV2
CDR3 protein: CASSAQEQETQYF
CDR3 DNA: TGTGCCAGCAGTGCACAGGAACAAGAGACCCAGTACTTC

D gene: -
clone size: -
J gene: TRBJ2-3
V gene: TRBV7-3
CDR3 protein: CASSSYPDTQYF
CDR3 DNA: TGTGCCAGCAGCTCGTATCCAGATACGCAGTATTTT

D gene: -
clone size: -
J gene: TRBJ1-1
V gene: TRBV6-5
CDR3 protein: CASSYSRNTEAFF
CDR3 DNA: TGTGCCAGCAGTTACTCTAGGAACACTGAAGCTTTCTTT

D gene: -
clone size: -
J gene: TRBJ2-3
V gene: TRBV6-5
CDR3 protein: CASSLFGGTDTQYF
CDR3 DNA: TGTGCCAGCAGTTTGTTCGGGGGCACAGATACGCAGTATTTT

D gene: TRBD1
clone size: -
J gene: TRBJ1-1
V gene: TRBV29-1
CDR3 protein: CSVSNRGNTEAFF
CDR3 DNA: TGCAGCGTCTCCAACAGGGGGAACACTGAAGCTTTCTTT

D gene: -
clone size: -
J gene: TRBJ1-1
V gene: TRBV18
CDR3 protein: CASSSGGTEAFF
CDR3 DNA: TGTGCCAGCTCTTCGGGGGGCACTGAAGCTTTCTTT

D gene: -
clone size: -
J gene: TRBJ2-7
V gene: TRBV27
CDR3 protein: CASSIRQAHEQYF
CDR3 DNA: TGTGCCAGCAGTATTCGACAGGCCCACGAGCAGTACTTC

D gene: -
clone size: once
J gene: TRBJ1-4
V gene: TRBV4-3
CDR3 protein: CASSQDMGRLSGSYNEKLFF
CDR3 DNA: TGCGCCAGCAGCCAAGATATGGGGCGGCTCTCTGGATCGTATAATGAAAAACTGTTTTTT

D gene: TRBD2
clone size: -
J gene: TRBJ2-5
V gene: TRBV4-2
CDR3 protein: CASSQVAETSPQYF
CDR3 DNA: TGTGCCAGCAGCCAAGTGGCCGAGACTAGCCCCCAGTACTTC

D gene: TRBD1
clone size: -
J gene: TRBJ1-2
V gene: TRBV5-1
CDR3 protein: CASSIGTDGYTF
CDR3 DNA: TGCGCCAGCAGCATAGGGACAGATGGCTACACCTTC

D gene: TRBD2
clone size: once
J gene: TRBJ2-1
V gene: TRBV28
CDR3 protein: CASSSRTSGRYNEQFF
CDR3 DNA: TGTGCCAGCAGTTCCCGGACTAGCGGGAGGTACAATGAGCAGTTCTTC

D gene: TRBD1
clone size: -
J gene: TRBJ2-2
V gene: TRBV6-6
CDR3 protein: CASSYGTASNTGELFF
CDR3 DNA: TGTGCCAGCAGTTACGGGACAGCGAGCAACACCGGGGAGCTGTTTTTT

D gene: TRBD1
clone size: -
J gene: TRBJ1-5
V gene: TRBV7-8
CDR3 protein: CASSGRTGGQPQHF
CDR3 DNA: TGTGCCAGCAGCGGACGGACAGGGGGTCAGCCCCAGCATTTT

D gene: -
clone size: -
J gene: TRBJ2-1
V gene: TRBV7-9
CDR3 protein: CASSSGLTIHNEQFF
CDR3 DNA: TGTGCCAGCAGCTCAGGACTCACGATTCACAATGAGCAGTTCTTC

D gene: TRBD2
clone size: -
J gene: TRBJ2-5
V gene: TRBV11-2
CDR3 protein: CASSPRLAQMETQYF
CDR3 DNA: TGTGCCAGCAGCCCCAGACTAGCACAGATGGAGACCCAGTACTTC

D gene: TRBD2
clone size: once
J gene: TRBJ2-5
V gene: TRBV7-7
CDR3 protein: CASSPVQGGQTQYF
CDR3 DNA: TGTGCTAGCAGCCCAGTCCAGGGAGGGCAGACCCAGTACTTC

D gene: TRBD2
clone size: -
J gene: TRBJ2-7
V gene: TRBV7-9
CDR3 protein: CASSPLGAGGSYEQYF
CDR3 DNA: TGTGCCAGCAGCCCCCTTGGAGCGGGGGGCTCCTACGAGCAGTACTTC

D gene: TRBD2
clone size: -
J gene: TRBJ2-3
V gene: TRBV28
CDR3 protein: CAARQRDSTDTQYF
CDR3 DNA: TGTGCCGCCCGGCAGCGGGATAGCACAGATACGCAGTATTTT

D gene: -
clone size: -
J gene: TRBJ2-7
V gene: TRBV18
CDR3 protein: CASSETDEQYF
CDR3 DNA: TGTGCCAGCTCAGAGACAGACGAGCAGTACTTC

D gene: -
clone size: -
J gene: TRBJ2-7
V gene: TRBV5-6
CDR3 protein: CASSLRSVSPYEQYF
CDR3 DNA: TGTGCCAGCAGCTTGAGAAGCGTATCTCCCTACGAGCAGTACTTC

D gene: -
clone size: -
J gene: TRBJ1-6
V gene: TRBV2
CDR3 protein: CASRLRGGGSPLHF
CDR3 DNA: TGTGCCAGCAGGCTTCGAGGGGGGGGTTCACCCCTCCACTTT

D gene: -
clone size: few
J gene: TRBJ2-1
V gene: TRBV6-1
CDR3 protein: CASRPTPSEQFF
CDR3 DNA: TGTGCCAGCAGGCCGACACCCAGTGAGCAGTTCTTC

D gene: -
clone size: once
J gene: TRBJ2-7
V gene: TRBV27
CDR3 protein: CASRDRGGPYEQYF
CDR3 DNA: TGTGCCAGCAGAGACAGGGGAGGGCCCTACGAGCAGTACTTC

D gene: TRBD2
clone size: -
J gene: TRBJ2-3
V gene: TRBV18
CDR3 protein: CASSPRGLAGAGTQYF
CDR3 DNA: TGTGCCAGCTCACCACGAGGACTAGCGGGAGCAGGTACGCAGTATTTT

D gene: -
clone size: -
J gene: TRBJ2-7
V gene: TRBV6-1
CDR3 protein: CASSKDIVSSYEQYF
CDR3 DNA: TGTGCCAGCAGCAAGGACATTGTCAGCTCCTACGAGCAGTACTTC

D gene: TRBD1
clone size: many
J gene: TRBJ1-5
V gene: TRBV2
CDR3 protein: CASCVQGRGQPQHF
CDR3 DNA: TGTGCCAGCTGTGTACAGGGGAGAGGTCAGCCCCAGCATTTT

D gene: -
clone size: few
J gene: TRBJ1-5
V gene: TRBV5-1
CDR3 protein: CASSLDSPSNQPQHF
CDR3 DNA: TGCGCCAGCAGCTTGGACAGTCCCAGCAATCAGCCCCAGCATTTT

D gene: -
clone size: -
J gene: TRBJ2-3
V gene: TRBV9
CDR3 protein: CASSVSSGPTDTQYF
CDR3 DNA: TGTGCCAGCAGCGTAAGCAGCGGACCCACAGATACGCAGTATTTT

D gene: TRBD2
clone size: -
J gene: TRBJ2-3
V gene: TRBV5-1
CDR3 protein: CASSLRGGVAGSTDTQYF
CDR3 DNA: TGCGCCAGCAGCCTGAGGGGTGGGGTAGCGGGGAGCACAGATACGCAGTATTTT

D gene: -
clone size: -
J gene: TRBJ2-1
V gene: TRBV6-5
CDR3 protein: CASGPTAGYNEQFF
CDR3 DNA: TGTGCCAGCGGCCCTACAGCGGGCTACAATGAGCAGTTCTTC

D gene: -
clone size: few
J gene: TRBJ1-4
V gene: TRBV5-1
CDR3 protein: CASSFGGPNEKLFF
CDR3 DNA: TGCGCCAGCAGCTTCGGGGGGCCTAATGAAAAACTGTTTTTT

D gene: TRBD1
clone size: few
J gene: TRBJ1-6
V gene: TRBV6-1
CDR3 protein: CASSKQGVGSPLHF
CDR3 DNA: TGTGCCAGCAGCAAACAGGGGGTGGGTTCACCCCTCCACTTT

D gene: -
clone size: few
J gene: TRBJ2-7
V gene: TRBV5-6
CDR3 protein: CASSLVQGYEQYF
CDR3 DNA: TGTGCCAGCAGCTTGGTACAGGGCTACGAGCAGTACTTC

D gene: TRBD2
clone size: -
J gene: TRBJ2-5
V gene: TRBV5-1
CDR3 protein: CASSLAAGKETQYF
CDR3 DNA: TGCGCCAGCAGCTTGGCAGCGGGAAAAGAGACCCAGTACTTC

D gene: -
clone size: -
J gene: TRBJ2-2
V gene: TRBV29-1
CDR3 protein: CSARGHGTGTGELFF
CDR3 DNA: TGCAGCGCCAGGGGCCACGGTACGGGCACCGGGGAGCTGTTTTTT

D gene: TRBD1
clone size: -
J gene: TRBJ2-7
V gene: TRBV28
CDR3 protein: CASSPIDRVSYEQYF
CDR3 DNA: TGTGCCAGCAGCCCTATTGACAGGGTTTCGTACGAGCAGTACTTC

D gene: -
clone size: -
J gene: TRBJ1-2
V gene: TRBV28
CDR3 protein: CASSTPRGYTF
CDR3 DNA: TGTGCCAGCAGTACCCCCCGGGGCTACACCTTC

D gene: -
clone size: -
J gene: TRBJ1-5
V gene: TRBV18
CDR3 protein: CASSLQGPNQPQHF
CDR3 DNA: TGTGCCAGCTCACTCCAGGGGCCCAATCAGCCCCAGCATTTT

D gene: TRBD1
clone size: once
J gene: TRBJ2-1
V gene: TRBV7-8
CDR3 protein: CASSIGTGGEQFF
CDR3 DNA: TGTGCCAGCAGCATTGGGACAGGTGGTGAGCAGTTCTTC

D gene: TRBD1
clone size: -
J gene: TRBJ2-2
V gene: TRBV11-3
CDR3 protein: CATRTGNTGELFF
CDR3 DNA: TGTGCCACAAGGACAGGGAACACCGGGGAGCTGTTTTTT

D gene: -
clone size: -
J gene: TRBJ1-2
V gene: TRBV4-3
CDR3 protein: CASSPTTGSHGYTF
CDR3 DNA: TGCGCCAGCAGCCCAACAACAGGGAGTCATGGCTACACCTTC

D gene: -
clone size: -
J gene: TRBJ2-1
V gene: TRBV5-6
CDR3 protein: CASSPGGQYSYNEQFF
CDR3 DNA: TGTGCCAGCAGCCCCGGAGGCCAATACTCCTACAATGAGCAGTTCTTC

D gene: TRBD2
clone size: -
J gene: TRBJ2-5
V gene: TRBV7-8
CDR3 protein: CASSRIIVSGGEGETQYF
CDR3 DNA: TGTGCCAGCAGCCGAATTATCGTCAGCGGGGGGGAAGGAGAGACCCAGTACTTC

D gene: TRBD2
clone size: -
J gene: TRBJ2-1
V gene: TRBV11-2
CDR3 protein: CASSFYGTSGRALLHEQFF
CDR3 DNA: TGTGCCAGCAGCTTTTACGGCACTAGCGGGAGGGCCTTATTGCATGAGCAGTTCTTC